The 13 T cell receptor beta chains below come from one sample, sequenced in a study of follicular helper T cells after annual influenza vaccination. Described time point: 2014-2015 season, 7 days after vaccination. Assay used: immunoSEQ multiplex PCR; TCRdb lists only in-frame clones, some missing. The repertoire holds around 10,000 clones, with approximately 80% as singletons. The specimen was CXCR5+ CD38- circulating T follicular helper cells from blood, collected 7 days after influenza vaccination. The subset is: circulating Tfh, non-naive CD4+CXCR5+PD-1+ (ICOS+CD38+ or ICOS-CD38-). The origin of the receptors is an adult who received the influenza vaccine.

The gene calls are TRBV6-5 and TRBJ1-2; 7 bases line up with TRBD1. V shed 7 bases, J shed 8 bases, and the junction held 16 bases outside the gene matches. Germline V gives CDR1 MNHEY, CDR2 SVGAGI. The CDR3 runs to 15 residues. DNA for the CDR3: TGTGCCAGCAACCCAGGGTCGACAGGGCGGGAAGGCTACACCTTC. Its translation is CASNPGSTGREGYTF.

This clone was found once. The chain carries TRBV27 and TRBJ2-1; 12 bases match TRBD2. The CDR3 runs 16 residues. The V gene's germline CDR1 is MNHEY and CDR2 SMNVEV (reference sequence). The V and J ends lost 5 bases and 7 bases, in that order; junction bases with no gene match: 9. CDR3 bases: TGTGCCAGCAGTATCCTGACTAGCGGGGGAAGGAATGAGCAGTTCTTC. This gives the protein CASSILTSGGRNEQFF.

The chain uses TRBV6-1 and TRBJ1-5, with a possible D match to TRBD1 (5 bases). Germline values: CDR1 MNHNS, CDR2 SASEGT. V gave up 11 bases and J gave up 5 bases, with 16 bases separating them. This CDR3 contains 13 residues. The CDR3 here is CASTGEFYQPQHF. CDR3 in DNA: TGTGCCTCCACGGGGGAGTTCTATCAGCCCCAGCATTTT.

The chain employs TRBV5-6 and TRBJ1-2; TRBD1 aligns across 7 bases. J gave up 6 bases and V 4 bases, and 9 bases lay outside the gene matches. CDR3 length equals 14 residues. CDR1 and CDR2 from the germline V gene are SGHDT and YYEEEE. CDR3 sequence: CASSPGRGLDGYTF. CDR3 sequence (DNA): TGTGCCAGCAGCCCGGGGAGGGGGCTGGATGGCTACACCTTC.

The J gene is TRBJ1-4, the V gene TRBV2; D unresolved. Germline V lookup: CDR1 SNHLY, CDR2 FYNNEI. The length of the CDR3 is 15 residues. V was pared by 2 bases and J by 8 bases, with 15 bases between. CDR3 residues: CASSERRREGEKLFF. The CDR3 DNA reads TGTGCCAGCAGTGAACGCCGTAGGGAGGGCGAAAAACTGTTTTTT.

This clone occurred once. The chain links TRBV5-4 to TRBJ2-5, with 10 bases that match TRBD2. The germline V gene has CDR1 SGHNT and CDR2 YYREEE (reference sequence). V lost 1 base to trimming and J lost 2 bases; unmatched junction nucleotides: 8. The CDR3 is 17 residues long. CDR3 region: CASSLRGTSVGQETQYF. Here the CDR3 DNA reads TGTGCCAGCAGCTTGCGTGGGACTAGCGTGGGGCAAGAGACCCAGTACTTC. The variable domain in full, completed from reference TRBV5-4 and TRBJ2-5, reads ETGVTQSPTHLIKTRGQQVTLRCSSQSGHNTVSWYQQALGQGPQFIFQYYREEENGRGNFPPRFSGLQFPNYSSELNVNALELDDSALYLCASSLRGTSVGQETQYFGPGTRLLVL.

V is TRBV9 and J is TRBJ2-1; D unresolved. The length of the CDR3 is 14 residues. The V end was cut by 4 bases, the J end by 6 bases, with 14 bases between. CDR1 and CDR2 from the germline V gene are SGDLS and YYNGEE. The CDR3 coding sequence is TGTGCCAGCAGCACGGGTCTGTGGGGCAATGAGCAGTTCTTC. Its translation is CASSTGLWGNEQFF.

CDR3: CASSRPAGGGSYEQYF. The CDR3 DNA follows: TGTGCCAGCAGCCGACCAGCGGGAGGTGGGTCTTACGAGCAGTACTTC. V gene TRBV7-2 combines with J gene TRBJ2-7; the match to TRBD2 covers 9 bases. This CDR3 contains 16 residues. Unmatched junction bases numbered 12, after V lost 5 bases and J lost 4 bases. The germline V gene encodes CDR1 SGHTA and CDR2 FQGNSA.

The chain links TRBV28 to TRBJ2-5; D is undetermined. The ends were cut back, 4 bases at V and 1 base at J, with 10 bases in the middle. CDR1 is MDHEN and CDR2 is SYDVKM in the germline V gene. CDR3 size: 14 residues. This chain's CDR3 is CASSSRTLQETQYF. The CDR3 region has the DNA TGTGCCAGCAGTTCCCGGACGCTCCAAGAGACCCAGTACTTC.

V and J are TRBV19 and TRBJ2-1; 15 positions agree with TRBD2. V trimming: 5 bases; J trimming: 7 bases; junction bases outside the gene matches: 3. The germline V gene encodes CDR1 LNHDA and CDR2 SQIVND (reference sequence). The CDR3 is made up of 15 amino acids. In DNA, the CDR3 is TGTGCCAGTAGTGGGACTAGCGGGAGGTATAATGAGCAGTTCTTC. This codes for CASSGTSGRYNEQFF.

The V gene is TRBV6-6, the J gene TRBJ1-2; weak D call: TRBD1 (6 bases). The CDR3 totals 13 residues. The germline V gene encodes CDR1 MNHNY and CDR2 SVGAGI (reference sequence). Deletions cut 3 bases from V and 4 bases from J, with 9 bases between. The CDR3 nucleotides read TGTGCCAGCAGTTATGGGGACACCTATGGCTACACCTTC. Translation: CASSYGDTYGYTF.

DNA for the CDR3: TGTGCCAGCAGCTTGGGGGCAACAGATACGCAGTATTTT. The encoded protein is CASSLGATDTQYF. This chain joins TRBV5-5 and TRBJ2-3; D ambiguous. The V gene's germline CDR1 is SGHKS and CDR2 YYEKEE (reference sequence). V lost 0 bases, J lost 3 bases, and 5 bases lay in between. The CDR3 runs 13 residues.

The chain employs TRBV11-3 and TRBJ2-2; D gene uncertain. The V gene's germline CDR1 is SGHNT and CDR2 YENEEA. Trimming shortened V by 8 bases and J by 3 bases, and 16 bases separated the two germline ends. The CDR3 sequence is 15 residues long. The CDR3 loop reads CASQPQQVDTGELFF. CDR3 DNA sequence: TGTGCCAGCCAGCCCCAGCAGGTAGACACCGGGGAGCTGTTTTTT.